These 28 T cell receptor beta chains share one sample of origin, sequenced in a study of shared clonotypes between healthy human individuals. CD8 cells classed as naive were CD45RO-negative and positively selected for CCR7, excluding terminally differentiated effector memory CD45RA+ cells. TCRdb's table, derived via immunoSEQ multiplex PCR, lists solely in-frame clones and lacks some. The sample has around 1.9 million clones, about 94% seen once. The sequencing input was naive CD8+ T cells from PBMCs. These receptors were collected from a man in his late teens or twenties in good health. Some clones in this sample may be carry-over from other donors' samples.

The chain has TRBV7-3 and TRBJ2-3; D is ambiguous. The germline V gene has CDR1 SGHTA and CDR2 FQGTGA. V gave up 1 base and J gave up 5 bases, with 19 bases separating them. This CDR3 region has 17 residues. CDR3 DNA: TGTGCCAGCAGCTTAATAAGAGCTTCCGGGCCCGGAGATACGCAGTATTTT. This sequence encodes CASSLIRASGPGDTQYF.

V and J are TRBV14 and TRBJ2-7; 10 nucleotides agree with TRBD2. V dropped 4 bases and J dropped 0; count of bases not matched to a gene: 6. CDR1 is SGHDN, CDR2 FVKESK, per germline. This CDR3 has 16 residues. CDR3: CASSLRLAGNSYEQYF. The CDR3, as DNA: TGTGCCAGCAGCCTCCGACTAGCGGGTAACTCCTACGAGCAGTACTTC.

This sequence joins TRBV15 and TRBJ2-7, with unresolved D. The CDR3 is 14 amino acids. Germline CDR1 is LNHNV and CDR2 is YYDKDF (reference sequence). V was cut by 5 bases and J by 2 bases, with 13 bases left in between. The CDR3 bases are TGTGCCACCAGCCTTAGACGGGCCACCTACGAGCAGTACTTC. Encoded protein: CATSLRRATYEQYF.

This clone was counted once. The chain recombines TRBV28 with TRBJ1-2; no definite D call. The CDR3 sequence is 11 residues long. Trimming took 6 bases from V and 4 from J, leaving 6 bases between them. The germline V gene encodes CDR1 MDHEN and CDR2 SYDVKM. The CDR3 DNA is TGTGCCAGCAGGGAACCCTATGGCTACACCTTC. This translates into CASREPYGYTF.

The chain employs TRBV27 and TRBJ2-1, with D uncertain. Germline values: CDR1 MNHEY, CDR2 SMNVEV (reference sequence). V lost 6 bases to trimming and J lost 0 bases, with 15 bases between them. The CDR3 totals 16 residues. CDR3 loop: CASSPRRLSSYNEQFF. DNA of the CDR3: TGTGCCAGCAGCCCACGGCGACTGAGCTCCTACAATGAGCAGTTCTTC.

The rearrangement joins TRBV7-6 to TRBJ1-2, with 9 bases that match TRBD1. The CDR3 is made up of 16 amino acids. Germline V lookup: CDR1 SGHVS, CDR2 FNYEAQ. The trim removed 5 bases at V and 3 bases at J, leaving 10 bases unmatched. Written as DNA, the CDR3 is TGTGCCAGCAGCCAAAACAGGGGGCAGATGGACTATGGCTACACCTTC. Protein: CASSQNRGQMDYGYTF.

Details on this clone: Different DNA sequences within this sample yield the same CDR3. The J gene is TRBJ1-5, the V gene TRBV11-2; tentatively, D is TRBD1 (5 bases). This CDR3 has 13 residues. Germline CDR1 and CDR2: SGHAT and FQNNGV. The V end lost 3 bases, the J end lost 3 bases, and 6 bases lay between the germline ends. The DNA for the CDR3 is TGTGCCAGCAGCTTGGGGGTCAATCAGCCCCAGCATTTT. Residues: CASSLGVNQPQHF.

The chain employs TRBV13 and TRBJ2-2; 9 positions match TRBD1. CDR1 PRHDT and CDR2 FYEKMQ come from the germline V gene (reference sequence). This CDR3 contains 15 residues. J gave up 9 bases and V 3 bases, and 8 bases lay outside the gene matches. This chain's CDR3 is CASSFGQGRLRELFF. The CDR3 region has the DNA TGTGCCAGCAGCTTTGGACAGGGGCGATTACGGGAGCTGTTTTTT.

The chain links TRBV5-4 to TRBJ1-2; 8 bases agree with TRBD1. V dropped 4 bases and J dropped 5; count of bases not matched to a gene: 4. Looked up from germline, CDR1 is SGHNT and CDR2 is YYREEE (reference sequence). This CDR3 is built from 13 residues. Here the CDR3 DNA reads TGTGCCAGCAGCCCCGGGACAGGATATGGCTACACCTTC. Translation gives CASSPGTGYGYTF.

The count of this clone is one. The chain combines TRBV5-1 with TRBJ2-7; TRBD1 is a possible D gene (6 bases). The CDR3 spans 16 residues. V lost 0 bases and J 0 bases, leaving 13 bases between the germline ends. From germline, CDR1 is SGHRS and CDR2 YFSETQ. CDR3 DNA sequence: TGCGCCAGCAGCTTGGAACCGGGACATAGCTCCTACGAGCAGTACTTC. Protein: CASSLEPGHSSYEQYF.

CDR3 sequence (DNA): TGTGCCAGCAGCCAGGGGACAGGGGCTGGGGCCAACGTCCTGACTTTC. Translating it yields CASSQGTGAGANVLTF. The chain links TRBV7-9 to TRBJ2-6; 10 positions match TRBD1. This CDR3 contains 16 residues. Germline values: CDR1 SEHNR, CDR2 FQNEAQ (reference sequence). Trimming took 5 bases from V and 2 from J; bases not matched to a gene: 3.

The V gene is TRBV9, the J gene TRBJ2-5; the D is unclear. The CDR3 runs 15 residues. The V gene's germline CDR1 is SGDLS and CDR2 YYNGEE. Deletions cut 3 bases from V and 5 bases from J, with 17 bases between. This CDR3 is CASSASPGPQETQYF. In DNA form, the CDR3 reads TGTGCCAGCAGCGCAAGCCCCGGGCCCCAGGAGACCCAGTACTTC.

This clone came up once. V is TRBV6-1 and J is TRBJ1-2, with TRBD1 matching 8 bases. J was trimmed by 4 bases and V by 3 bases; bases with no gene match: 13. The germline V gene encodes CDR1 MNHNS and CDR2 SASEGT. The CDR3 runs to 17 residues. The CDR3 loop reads CASSERDGQGLGYGYTF. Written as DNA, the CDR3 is TGTGCCAGCAGTGAGCGAGATGGACAGGGTCTGGGCTATGGCTACACCTTC.

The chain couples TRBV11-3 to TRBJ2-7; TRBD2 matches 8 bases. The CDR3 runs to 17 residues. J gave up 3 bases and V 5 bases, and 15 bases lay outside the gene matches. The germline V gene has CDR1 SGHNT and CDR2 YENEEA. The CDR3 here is CASSPPMFQREYYEQYF. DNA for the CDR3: TGTGCCAGCAGCCCTCCGATGTTCCAGCGGGAGTACTACGAGCAGTACTTC. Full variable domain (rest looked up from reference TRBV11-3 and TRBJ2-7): EAGVVQSPRYKIIEKKQPVAFWCNPISGHNTLYWYLQNLGQGPELLIRYENEEAVDDSQLPKDRFSAERLKGVDSTLKIQPAELGDSAVYLCASSPPMFQREYYEQYFGPGTRLTVT.

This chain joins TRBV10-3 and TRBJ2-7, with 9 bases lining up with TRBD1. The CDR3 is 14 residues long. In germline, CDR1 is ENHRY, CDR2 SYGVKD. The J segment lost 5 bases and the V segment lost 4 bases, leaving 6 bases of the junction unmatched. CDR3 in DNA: TGTGCCATCAGTGGCCGGGACAGGGTGGACGAGCAGTACTTC. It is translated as CAISGRDRVDEQYF.

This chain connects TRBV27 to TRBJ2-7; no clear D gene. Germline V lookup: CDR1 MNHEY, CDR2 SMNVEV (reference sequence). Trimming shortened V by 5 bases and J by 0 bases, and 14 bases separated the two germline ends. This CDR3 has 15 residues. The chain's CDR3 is CASSTRGVPSYEQYF. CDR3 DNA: TGTGCCAGCAGTACCCGCGGCGTACCCTCCTACGAGCAGTACTTC.

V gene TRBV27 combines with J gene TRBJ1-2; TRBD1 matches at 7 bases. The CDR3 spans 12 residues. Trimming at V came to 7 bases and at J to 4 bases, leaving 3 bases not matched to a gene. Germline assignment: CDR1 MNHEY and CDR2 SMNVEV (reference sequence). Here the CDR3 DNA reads TGTGCCAGCAAAGGGGGCGCCTATGGCTACACCTTC. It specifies CASKGGAYGYTF.

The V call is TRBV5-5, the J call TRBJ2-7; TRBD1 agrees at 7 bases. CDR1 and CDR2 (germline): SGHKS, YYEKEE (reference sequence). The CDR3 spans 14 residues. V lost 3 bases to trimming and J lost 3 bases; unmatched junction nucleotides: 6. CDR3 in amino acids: CASSWTGPYYEQYF. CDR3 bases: TGTGCCAGCAGCTGGACAGGACCCTACTACGAGCAGTACTTC.

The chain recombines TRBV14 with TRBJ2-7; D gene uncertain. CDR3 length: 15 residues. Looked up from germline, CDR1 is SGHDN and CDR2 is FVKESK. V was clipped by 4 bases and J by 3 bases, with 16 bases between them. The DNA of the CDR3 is TGTGCCAGCAGCCGAACACTTCGCACGAGCTACGAGCAGTACTTC. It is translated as CASSRTLRTSYEQYF.

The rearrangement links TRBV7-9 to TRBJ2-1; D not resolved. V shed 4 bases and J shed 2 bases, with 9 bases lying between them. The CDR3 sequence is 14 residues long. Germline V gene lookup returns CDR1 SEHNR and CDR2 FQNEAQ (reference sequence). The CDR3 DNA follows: TGTGCCAGCAGCTCCCGACAAACCTACAATGAGCAGTTCTTC. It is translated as CASSSRQTYNEQFF.

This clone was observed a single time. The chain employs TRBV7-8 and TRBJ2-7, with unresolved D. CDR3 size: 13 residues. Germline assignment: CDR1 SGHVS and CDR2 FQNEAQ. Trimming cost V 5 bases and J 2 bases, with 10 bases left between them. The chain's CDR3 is CASSHDHTYEQYF. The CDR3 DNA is TGTGCCAGCAGCCATGACCATACCTACGAGCAGTACTTC.

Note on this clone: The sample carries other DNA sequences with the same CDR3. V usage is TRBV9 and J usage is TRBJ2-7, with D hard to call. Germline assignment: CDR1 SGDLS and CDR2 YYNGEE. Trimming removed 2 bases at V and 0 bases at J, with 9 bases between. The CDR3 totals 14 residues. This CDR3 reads CASSVGAFSYEQYF. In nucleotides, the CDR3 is TGTGCCAGCAGCGTTGGTGCGTTCTCCTACGAGCAGTACTTC.

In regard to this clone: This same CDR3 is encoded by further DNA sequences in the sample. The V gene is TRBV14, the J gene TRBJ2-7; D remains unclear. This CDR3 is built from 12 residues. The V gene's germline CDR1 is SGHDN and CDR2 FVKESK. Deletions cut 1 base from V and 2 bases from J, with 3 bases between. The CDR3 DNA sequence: TGTGCCAGCAGCCAAGTTACCTACGAGCAGTACTTC. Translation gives CASSQVTYEQYF.

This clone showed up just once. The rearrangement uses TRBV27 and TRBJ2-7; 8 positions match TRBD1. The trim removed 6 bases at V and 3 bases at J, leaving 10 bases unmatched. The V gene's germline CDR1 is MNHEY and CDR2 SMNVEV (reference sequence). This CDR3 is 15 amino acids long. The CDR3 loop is CASSPAPGGFYEQYF. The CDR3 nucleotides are TGTGCCAGCAGCCCCGCCCCAGGGGGCTTCTACGAGCAGTACTTC.

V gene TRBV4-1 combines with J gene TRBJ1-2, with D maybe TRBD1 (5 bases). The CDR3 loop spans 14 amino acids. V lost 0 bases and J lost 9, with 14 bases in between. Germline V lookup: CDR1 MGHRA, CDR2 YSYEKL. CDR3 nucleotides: TGCGCCAGCAGCCAAGATCAGACAGTCGCTCGCTACACCTTC. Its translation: CASSQDQTVARYTF.

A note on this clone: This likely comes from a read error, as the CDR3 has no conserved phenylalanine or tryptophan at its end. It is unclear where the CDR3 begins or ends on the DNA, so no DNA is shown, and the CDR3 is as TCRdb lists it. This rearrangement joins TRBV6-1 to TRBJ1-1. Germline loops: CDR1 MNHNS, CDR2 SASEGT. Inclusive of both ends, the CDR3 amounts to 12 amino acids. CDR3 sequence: CASSDPEEVGEV.

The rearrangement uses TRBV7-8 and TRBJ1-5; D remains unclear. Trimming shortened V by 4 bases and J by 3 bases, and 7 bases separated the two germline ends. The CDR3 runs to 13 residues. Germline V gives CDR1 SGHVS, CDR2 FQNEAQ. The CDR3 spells CASSSVLNQPQHF. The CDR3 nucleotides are TGTGCCAGCAGCTCGGTTCTCAATCAGCCCCAGCATTTT.

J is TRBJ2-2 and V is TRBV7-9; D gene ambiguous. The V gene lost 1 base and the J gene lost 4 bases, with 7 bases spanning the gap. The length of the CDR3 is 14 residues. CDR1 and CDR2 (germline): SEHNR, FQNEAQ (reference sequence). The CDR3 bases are TGTGCCAGCAGCTTAGGTACACCCACCGGGGAGCTGTTTTTT. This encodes CASSLGTPTGELFF.